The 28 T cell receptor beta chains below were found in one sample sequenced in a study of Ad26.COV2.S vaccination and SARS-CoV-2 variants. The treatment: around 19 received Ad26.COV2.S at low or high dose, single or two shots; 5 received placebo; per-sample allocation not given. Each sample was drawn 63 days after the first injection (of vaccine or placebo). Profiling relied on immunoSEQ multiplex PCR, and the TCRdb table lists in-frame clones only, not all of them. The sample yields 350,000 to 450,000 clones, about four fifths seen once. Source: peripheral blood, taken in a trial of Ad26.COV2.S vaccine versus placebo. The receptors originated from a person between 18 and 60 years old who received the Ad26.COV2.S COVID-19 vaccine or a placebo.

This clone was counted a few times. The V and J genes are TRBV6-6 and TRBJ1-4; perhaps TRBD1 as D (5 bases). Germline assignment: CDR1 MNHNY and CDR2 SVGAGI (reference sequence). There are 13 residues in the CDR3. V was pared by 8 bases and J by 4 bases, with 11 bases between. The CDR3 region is CASRRGINEKLFF. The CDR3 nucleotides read TGTGCCAGCCGTCGGGGGATTAATGAAAAACTGTTTTTT.

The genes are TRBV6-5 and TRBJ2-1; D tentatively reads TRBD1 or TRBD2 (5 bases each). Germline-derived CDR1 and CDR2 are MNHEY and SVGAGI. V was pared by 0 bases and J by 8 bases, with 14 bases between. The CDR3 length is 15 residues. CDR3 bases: TGTGCCAGCAGTTACTCTTCCGGGACGAGCGATGAGCAGTTCTTC. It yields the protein CASSYSSGTSDEQFF.

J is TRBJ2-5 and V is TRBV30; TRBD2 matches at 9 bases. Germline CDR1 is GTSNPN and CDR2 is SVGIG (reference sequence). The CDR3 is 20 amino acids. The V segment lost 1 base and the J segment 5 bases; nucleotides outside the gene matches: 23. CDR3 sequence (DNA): TGTGCCTGGAGTGGGGAAAGCGGGGGGATAAAGAATAGGATTCGGGAGACCCAGTACTTC. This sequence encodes CAWSGESGGIKNRIRETQYF.

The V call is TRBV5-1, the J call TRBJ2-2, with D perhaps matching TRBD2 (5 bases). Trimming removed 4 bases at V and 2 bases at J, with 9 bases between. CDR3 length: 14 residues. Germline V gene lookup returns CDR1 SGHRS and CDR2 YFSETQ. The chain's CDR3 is CASSNRTNTGELFF. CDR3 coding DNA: TGCGCCAGCAGCAATAGGACTAACACCGGGGAGCTGTTTTTT.

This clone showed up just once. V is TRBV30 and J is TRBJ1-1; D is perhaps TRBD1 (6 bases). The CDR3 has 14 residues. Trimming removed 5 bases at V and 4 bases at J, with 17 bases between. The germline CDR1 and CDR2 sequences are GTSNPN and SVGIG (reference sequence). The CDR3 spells CAWGRGGWVTEAFF. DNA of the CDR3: TGTGCCTGGGGACGCGGGGGCTGGGTCACTGAAGCTTTCTTT.

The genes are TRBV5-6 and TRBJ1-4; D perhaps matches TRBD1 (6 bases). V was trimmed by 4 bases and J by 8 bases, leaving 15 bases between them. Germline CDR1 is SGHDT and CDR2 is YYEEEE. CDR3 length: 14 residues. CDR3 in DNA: TGTGCCAGCAGCGTACAGGGTCTAGGGGAAAAACTGTTTTTT. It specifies CASSVQGLGEKLFF.

This chain's CDR3 is CASRQGVSYQPQHF. The CDR3 DNA reads as TGTGCCAGCAGGCAGGGTGTCTCTTATCAGCCCCAGCATTTT. V is TRBV6-5 and J is TRBJ1-5; tentative D call: TRBD1 (5 bases). Germline V gene sequence: CDR1 MNHEY, CDR2 SVGAGI. Trimming stripped 6 bases from V and 5 bases from J, with 14 bases between. The CDR3 has 14 residues.

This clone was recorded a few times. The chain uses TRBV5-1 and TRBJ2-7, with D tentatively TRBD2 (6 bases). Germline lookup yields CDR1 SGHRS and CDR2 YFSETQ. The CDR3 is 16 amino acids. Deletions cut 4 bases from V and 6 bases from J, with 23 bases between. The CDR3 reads CASSRSTSFNLGEQYF. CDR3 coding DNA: TGCGCCAGCAGCCGATCTACTAGCTTCAATCTCGGCGAGCAGTACTTC.

The CDR3 nucleotides are TGTGCCAGCAGCCCAGGAGGCAGTTTAGCGTTACAAGAGACCCAGTACTTC. Protein product: CASSPGGSLALQETQYF. The chain employs TRBV9 and TRBJ2-5; D might be TRBD2 (5 bases). The germline CDR1 and CDR2 sequences are SGDLS and YYNGEE. This CDR3 is 17 amino acids long. V gave up 4 bases and J gave up 2 bases, with 21 bases separating them.

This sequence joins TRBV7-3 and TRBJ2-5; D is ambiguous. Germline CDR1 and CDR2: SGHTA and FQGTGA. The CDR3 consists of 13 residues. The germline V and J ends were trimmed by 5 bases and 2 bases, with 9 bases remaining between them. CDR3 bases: TGTGCCAGCAGCCAACGGGCTCAAGAGACCCAGTACTTC. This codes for CASSQRAQETQYF.

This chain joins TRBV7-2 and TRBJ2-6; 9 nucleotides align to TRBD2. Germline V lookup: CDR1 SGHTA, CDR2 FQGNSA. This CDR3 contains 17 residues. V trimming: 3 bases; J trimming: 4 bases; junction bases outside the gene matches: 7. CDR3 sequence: CASSFSGGPSGANVLTF. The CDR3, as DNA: TGTGCCAGCAGCTTCAGCGGGGGGCCCTCCGGGGCCAACGTCCTGACTTTC.

CDR3 sequence reads: CASSLAPGPTTDTQYF. The CDR3 DNA reads TGCGCCAGCAGCTTGGCTCCCGGGCCGACCACAGATACGCAGTATTTT. The chain recombines TRBV5-1 with TRBJ2-3; D call uncertain. Germline CDR1 is SGHRS and CDR2 is YFSETQ. V shed 0 bases and J shed 2 bases, with 13 bases lying between them. CDR3 size: 16 residues.

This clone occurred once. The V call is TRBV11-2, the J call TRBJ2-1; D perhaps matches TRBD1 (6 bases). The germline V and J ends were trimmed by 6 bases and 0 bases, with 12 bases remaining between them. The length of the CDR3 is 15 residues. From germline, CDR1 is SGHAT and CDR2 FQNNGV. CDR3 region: CASRSGEGSYNEQFF. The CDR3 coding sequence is TGTGCCAGCAGATCAGGGGAAGGCTCCTACAATGAGCAGTTCTTC.

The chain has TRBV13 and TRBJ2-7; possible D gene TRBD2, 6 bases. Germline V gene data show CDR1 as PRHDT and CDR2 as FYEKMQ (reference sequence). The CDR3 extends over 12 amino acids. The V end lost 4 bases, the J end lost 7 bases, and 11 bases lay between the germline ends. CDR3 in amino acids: CASSSGSGEQYF. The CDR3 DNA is TGTGCCAGCAGCTCCGGGAGCGGAGAGCAGTACTTC.

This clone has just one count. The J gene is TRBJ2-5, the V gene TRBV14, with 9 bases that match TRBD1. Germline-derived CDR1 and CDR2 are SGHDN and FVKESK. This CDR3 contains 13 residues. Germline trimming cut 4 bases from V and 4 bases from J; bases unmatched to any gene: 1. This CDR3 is CASSRDRAETQYF. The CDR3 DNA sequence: TGTGCCAGCAGCCGGGACAGGGCAGAGACCCAGTACTTC.

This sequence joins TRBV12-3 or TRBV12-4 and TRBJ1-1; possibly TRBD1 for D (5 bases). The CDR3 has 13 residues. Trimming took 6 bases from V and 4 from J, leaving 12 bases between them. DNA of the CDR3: TGTGCCAGCAGAGGGGAAAGAAGCACTGAAGCTTTCTTT. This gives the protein CASRGERSTEAFF.

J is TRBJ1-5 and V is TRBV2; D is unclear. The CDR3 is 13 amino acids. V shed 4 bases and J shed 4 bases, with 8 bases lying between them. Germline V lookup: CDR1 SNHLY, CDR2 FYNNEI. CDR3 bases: TGTGCCAGCAGTGGACAACAGAATCAGCCCCAGCATTTT. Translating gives CASSGQQNQPQHF.

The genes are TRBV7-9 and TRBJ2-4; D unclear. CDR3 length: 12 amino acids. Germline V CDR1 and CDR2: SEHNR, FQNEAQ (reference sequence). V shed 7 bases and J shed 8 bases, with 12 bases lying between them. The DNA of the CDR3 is TGTGCCAGCAAAGGAATCGTTGACATTCAGTACTTC. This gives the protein CASKGIVDIQYF.

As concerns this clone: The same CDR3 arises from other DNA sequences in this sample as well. The chain's CDR3 is CASSQAGYEQYF. The CDR3 nucleotides read TGTGCCAGCAGCCAAGCCGGGTACGAGCAGTACTTC. The chain combines TRBV3-1 (or the pseudogene TRBV3-2) with TRBJ2-7, with D uncertain. V lost 1 base, J lost 4 bases, and 5 bases lay in between. The V gene's germline CDR1 is LGHDT and CDR2 YNNKEL (reference sequence). CDR3 size: 12 residues.

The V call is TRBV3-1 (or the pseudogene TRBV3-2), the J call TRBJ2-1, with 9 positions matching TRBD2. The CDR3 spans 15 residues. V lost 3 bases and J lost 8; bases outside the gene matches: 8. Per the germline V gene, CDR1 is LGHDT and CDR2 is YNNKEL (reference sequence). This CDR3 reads CASSQLAGQRHEQFF. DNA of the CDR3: TGTGCCAGCAGCCAGCTAGCGGGACAGAGGCATGAGCAGTTCTTC.

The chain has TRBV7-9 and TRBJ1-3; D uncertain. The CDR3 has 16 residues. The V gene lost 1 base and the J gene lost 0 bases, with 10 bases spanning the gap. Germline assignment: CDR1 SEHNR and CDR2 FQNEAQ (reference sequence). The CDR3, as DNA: TGTGCCAGCAGCTTAGGAGCCCTGAGCTCTGGAAACACCATATATTTT. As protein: CASSLGALSSGNTIYF.

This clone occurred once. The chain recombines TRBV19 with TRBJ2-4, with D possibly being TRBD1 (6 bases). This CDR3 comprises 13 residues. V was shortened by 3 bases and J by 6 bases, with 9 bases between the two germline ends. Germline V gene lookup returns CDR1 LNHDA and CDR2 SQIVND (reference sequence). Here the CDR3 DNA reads TGTGCCAGTAGTATTGAAGGGGGAAACATTCAGTACTTC. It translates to CASSIEGGNIQYF.

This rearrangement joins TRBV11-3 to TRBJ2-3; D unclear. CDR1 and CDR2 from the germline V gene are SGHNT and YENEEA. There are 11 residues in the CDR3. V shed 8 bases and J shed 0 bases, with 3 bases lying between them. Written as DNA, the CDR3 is TGTGCCAGCCGAAGCACAGATACGCAGTATTTT. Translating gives CASRSTDTQYF. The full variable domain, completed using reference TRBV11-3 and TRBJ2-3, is EAGVVQSPRYKIIEKKQPVAFWCNPISGHNTLYWYLQNLGQGPELLIRYENEEAVDDSQLPKDRFSAERLKGVDSTLKIQPAELGDSAVYLCASRSTDTQYFGPGTRLTVL.

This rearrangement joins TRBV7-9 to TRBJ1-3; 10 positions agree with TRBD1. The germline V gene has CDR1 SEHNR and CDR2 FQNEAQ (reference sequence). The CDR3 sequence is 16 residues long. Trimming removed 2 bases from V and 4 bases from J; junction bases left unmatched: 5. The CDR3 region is CASSLPGTGVGNTIYF. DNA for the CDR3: TGTGCCAGCAGCTTACCCGGGACAGGGGTCGGAAACACCATATATTTT.

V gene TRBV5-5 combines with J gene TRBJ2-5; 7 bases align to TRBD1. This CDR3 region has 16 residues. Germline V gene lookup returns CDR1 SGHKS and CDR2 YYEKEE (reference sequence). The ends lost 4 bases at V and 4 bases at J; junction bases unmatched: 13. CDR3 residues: CASSITGQGEPETQYF. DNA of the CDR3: TGTGCCAGCAGCATTACAGGGCAGGGGGAACCAGAGACCCAGTACTTC.

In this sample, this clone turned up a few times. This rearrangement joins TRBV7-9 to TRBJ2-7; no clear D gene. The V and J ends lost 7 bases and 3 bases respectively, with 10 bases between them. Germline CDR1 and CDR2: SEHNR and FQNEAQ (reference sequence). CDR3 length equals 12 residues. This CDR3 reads CASTAALYEQYF. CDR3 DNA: TGTGCCAGCACCGCGGCCCTCTACGAGCAGTACTTC. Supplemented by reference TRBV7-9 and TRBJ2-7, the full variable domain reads DTGVSQNPRHKITKRGQNVTFRCDPISEHNRLYWYRQTLGQGPEFLTYFQNEAQLEKSRLLSDRFSAERPKGSFSTLEIQRTEQGDSAMYLCASTAALYEQYFGPGTRLTVT.

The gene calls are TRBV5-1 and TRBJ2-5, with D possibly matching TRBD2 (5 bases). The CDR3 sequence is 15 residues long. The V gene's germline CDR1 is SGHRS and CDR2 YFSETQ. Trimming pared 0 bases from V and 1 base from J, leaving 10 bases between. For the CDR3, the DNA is TGCGCCAGCAGCTTGGGGGCTAGCAGCCAAGAGACCCAGTACTTC. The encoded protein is CASSLGASSQETQYF.

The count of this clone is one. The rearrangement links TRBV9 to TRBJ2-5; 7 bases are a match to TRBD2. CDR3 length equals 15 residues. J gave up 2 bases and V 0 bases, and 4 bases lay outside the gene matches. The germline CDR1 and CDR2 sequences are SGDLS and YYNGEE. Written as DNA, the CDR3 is TGTGCCAGCAGCGTAGTCGGGGGGTATCAAGAGACCCAGTACTTC. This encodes CASSVVGGYQETQYF. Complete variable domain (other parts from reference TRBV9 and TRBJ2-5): DSGVTQTPKHLITATGQRVTLRCSPRSGDLSVYWYQQSLDQGLQFLIQYYNGEERAKGNILERFSAQQFPDLHSELNLSSLELGDSALYFCASSVVGGYQETQYFGPGTRLLVL.